Below are 17 T cell receptor beta chains sequenced from a single sample in a study of technical replicates of blood from several donors. Sequenced by immunoSEQ multiplex PCR; TCRdb stores in-frame clones only, minus some. The profile shows around 80,000 clones, over 90% of them singletons. Input material: T cells isolated from PBMCs. The receptor set was obtained from a human donor in good health.

The chain couples TRBV27 to TRBJ2-3; 12 positions match TRBD1. Unmatched junction bases numbered 4, after V lost 6 bases and J lost 9 bases. From germline, CDR1 is MNHEY and CDR2 SMNVEV (reference sequence). This CDR3 comprises 13 residues. DNA of the CDR3: TGTGCCAGCAGAACCGGGACAGGGGGCACGCAGTATTTT. Amino acid sequence: CASRTGTGGTQYF.

This chain links TRBV27 with TRBJ1-2, with TRBD1 identical over 8 bases. CDR3 length: 13 residues. V lost 3 bases and J lost 8; bases outside the gene matches: 5. Germline CDR1 is MNHEY and CDR2 is SMNVEV (reference sequence). The CDR3 nucleotides are TGTGCCAGCAGTTTTAGCAGGGGGCGCGGCTACACCTTC. Its translation is CASSFSRGRGYTF.

The chain is built from TRBV5-1 and TRBJ2-5, with 8 bases that match TRBD1. Germline CDR1 reads SGHRS; CDR2 reads YFSETQ. The CDR3 consists of 14 residues. With 4 bases clipped from V and 0 bases from J, the junction kept 2 bases outside the gene matches. The DNA for the CDR3 is TGCGCCAGCAGCCGGACAGGGTACCAAGAGACCCAGTACTTC. It specifies CASSRTGYQETQYF.

The chain has TRBV5-1 and TRBJ2-7, with D possibly being TRBD1 (6 bases). Looked up from germline, CDR1 is SGHRS and CDR2 is YFSETQ. Trimming left V 1 base short and J 5 bases short, with 10 bases between. The length of the CDR3 is 13 residues. CDR3: CASSLPPGDEQYF. In DNA form, the CDR3 reads TGCGCCAGCAGCTTGCCCCCAGGGGACGAGCAGTACTTC.

This clone was detected only once. The rearrangement uses TRBV7-3 and TRBJ2-1; 10 nucleotides match TRBD2. CDR3 length equals 15 residues. Losses at the gene ends were 2 bases for V and 5 bases for J; bases not matched to a gene: 3. CDR1 is SGHTA, CDR2 FQGTGA, per germline. The CDR3 nucleotides read TGTGCCAGCAGCTTAGGTCTAGCGGGAGACAATGAGCAGTTCTTC. Amino acids: CASSLGLAGDNEQFF.

The chain recombines TRBV7-9 with TRBJ2-1; 12 bases match TRBD2. Germline trimming cut 5 bases from V and 14 bases from J; bases unmatched to any gene: 7. The CDR3 runs to 13 residues. Germline CDR1 reads SEHNR; CDR2 reads FQNEAQ (reference sequence). CDR3 protein: CASSPKTSGRKFF. In nucleotides, the CDR3 is TGTGCCAGCAGCCCTAAGACTAGCGGGAGAAAGTTCTTC.

The chain joins TRBV9 to TRBJ2-7; 7 bases match TRBD2. V gave up 0 bases and J gave up 5 bases; unmatched junction bases: 8. Germline values: CDR1 SGDLS, CDR2 YYNGEE. The CDR3 has 15 amino acids. CDR3 amino acids: CASSVGSAGDHEQYF. In DNA, the CDR3 is TGTGCCAGCAGCGTAGGTAGTGCGGGAGACCACGAGCAGTACTTC.

This clone was seen once. The genes are TRBV28 and TRBJ1-2; TRBD1 might be the D (6 bases). V was pared by 8 bases and J by 8 bases, with 18 bases between. Germline V gene data show CDR1 as MDHEN and CDR2 as SYDVKM. The CDR3 is 13 amino acids. The CDR3 DNA reads TGTGCCAGCGGATTTTTGACCAGGGGAGGCTACACCTTC. Translated: CASGFLTRGGYTF.

The V and J genes are TRBV28 and TRBJ2-3; 11 bases are shared with TRBD1. Germline CDR1 is MDHEN and CDR2 is SYDVKM. The CDR3 sequence is 16 residues long. The ends lost 2 bases at V and 3 bases at J; junction bases unmatched: 4. CDR3 residues: CASSLGTGGETDTQYF. The CDR3 DNA is TGTGCCAGCAGTTTAGGGACAGGGGGTGAGACAGATACGCAGTATTTT. Based on the CDR3 plus reference TRBV28 and TRBJ2-3, the full variable domain is DVKVTQSSRYLVKRTGEKVFLECVQDMDHENMFWYRQDPGLGLRLIYFSYDVKMKEKGDIPEGYSVSREKKERFSLILESASTNQTSMYLCASSLGTGGETDTQYFGPGTRLTVL.

This chain links TRBV2 with TRBJ1-2, with a possible D match to TRBD1 (5 bases). The CDR3 covers 15 residues. Germline V lookup: CDR1 SNHLY, CDR2 FYNNEI. V lost 3 bases and J 4 bases, leaving 15 bases between the germline ends. The CDR3 bases are TGTGCCAGCAGTGACTGGGGCAGGTCTTCCTATGGCTACACCTTC. Translated: CASSDWGRSSYGYTF.

V gene TRBV30 combines with J gene TRBJ1-5; D is undetermined. CDR3 length equals 13 residues. The V end was cut by 4 bases, the J end by 4 bases, with 11 bases between. Germline V gene sequence: CDR1 GTSNPN, CDR2 SVGIG (reference sequence). The CDR3, as DNA: TGTGCCTGGAATATCGGGATTAATCAGCCCCAGCATTTT. It translates to CAWNIGINQPQHF.

The chain joins TRBV30 to TRBJ2-7; perhaps TRBD1 as D (5 bases). V lost 5 bases and J 0 bases, leaving 11 bases between the germline ends. Germline CDR1 GTSNPN, CDR2 SVGIG (reference sequence). The CDR3 contains 13 residues. CDR3 in amino acids: CAWAMDNSYEQYF. The CDR3, as DNA: TGTGCCTGGGCGATGGACAACTCCTACGAGCAGTACTTC.

DNA of the CDR3: TGTGCCAGCAGCCAACTCAGAGGTAACGAGCAGTACTTC. It codes for CASSQLRGNEQYF. The chain uses TRBV7-8 and TRBJ2-7, with D unresolved. Germline V gives CDR1 SGHVS, CDR2 FQNEAQ. Trimming removed 5 bases at V and 5 bases at J, with 13 bases between. The length of the CDR3 is 13 residues.

The rearrangement links TRBV5-1 to TRBJ2-1, with D perhaps TRBD1 (6 bases). This CDR3 has 15 amino acids. Trimming cost V 4 bases and J 2 bases, with 13 bases left between them. Germline assignment: CDR1 SGHRS and CDR2 YFSETQ. DNA for the CDR3: TGCGCCAGCAGCCCTGAGGGGGATACCTACAATGAGCAGTTCTTC. It encodes CASSPEGDTYNEQFF.

The chain carries TRBV27 and TRBJ2-7; TRBD2 might be the D (5 bases). V was clipped by 3 bases and J by 7 bases, with 13 bases between them. CDR3 length equals 13 residues. Germline V gene data show CDR1 as MNHEY and CDR2 as SMNVEV (reference sequence). The CDR3 protein is CASSFPQTKEQYF. CDR3 sequence (DNA): TGTGCCAGCAGTTTTCCACAGACTAAAGAGCAGTACTTC.

This clone occurred once. The rearrangement links TRBV5-1 to TRBJ2-3, with a weak D call TRBD2 (6 bases). V gave up 0 bases and J gave up 0 bases, with 14 bases separating them. Looked up from germline, CDR1 is SGHRS and CDR2 is YFSETQ. This CDR3 has 17 residues. As DNA, the CDR3 is TGCGCCAGCAGCTTGGGCTCAGCGGGTTCTAGCACAGATACGCAGTATTTT. It is translated as CASSLGSAGSSTDTQYF.

The chain combines TRBV27 with TRBJ2-7; no firm D call. Germline V CDR1 and CDR2: MNHEY, SMNVEV (reference sequence). The CDR3 consists of 11 residues. The ends were cut back, 8 bases at V and 0 bases at J, with 5 bases in the middle. CDR3 DNA: TGTGCCAGCTATATCTCCTACGAGCAGTACTTC. This gives the protein CASYISYEQYF.